These 12 T cell receptor beta chains were all obtained from the same sample, sequenced in a study of identical twins. TCRdb independently ran MiXCR on the 5' RACE reads; one entry per CDR3 protein. This sample has 200,000 or so distinct CDR3 sequences, with approximately 15% found just once. This sample was also put to use in a study of T cells expressing NK-cell markers.

Sequencing input: CD8+ T cells sorted from blood. The receptor set was obtained from a woman between 18 and 30 years old in good health.

The rearrangement joins TRBV7-9 to TRBJ2-5; TRBD2 is a possible D gene (6 bases). V lost 5 bases, J lost 3 bases, and 19 bases lay in between. The germline CDR1 and CDR2 sequences are SEHNR and FQNEAQ (reference sequence). The CDR3 has 16 amino acids. CDR3 sequence (DNA): TGTGCCAGCAGCCCGAGCCCGGGACTTCGAGAAGAGACCCAGTACTTC. Translating gives CASSPSPGLREETQYF.

CDR3 nucleotides: TGTGCCAGCAGTCCCCGACAGGGGAGGGGTGAAAACGCCGGGGAGCTGTTTTTT. Translation gives CASSPRQGRGENAGELFF. The V and J genes are TRBV12-3 or TRBV12-4 and TRBJ2-2; maybe TRBD1 (8 bases). The CDR3 has 18 amino acids. With 5 bases removed from V and 6 bases from J, the gap between germline ends came to 25 bases.

This clonotype has more than one count but fewer than ten. The chain combines TRBV6-9 with TRBJ2-7; D possibly corresponds to TRBD1 (7 bases). This CDR3 is 15 amino acids long. Per germline, CDR1 MNHGY and CDR2 SVAAGI. V lost 1 base and J lost 3, with 13 bases in between. The CDR3: CASSYWAGGYYEQYF. In DNA form, the CDR3 reads TGTGCCAGCAGTTATTGGGCAGGGGGGTACTACGAGCAGTACTTC.

This clonotype occurred many times. The chain carries TRBV4-3 and TRBJ1-1; a weak D match, TRBD1 (5 bases). V lost 4 bases to trimming and J lost 1 base, with 10 bases between them. The CDR3 has 14 residues. Per germline, CDR1 LGHNA and CDR2 YSLEER. Here the CDR3 reads CASSLTGTNTEAFF. The CDR3, as DNA: TGCGCCAGCAGCCTCACCGGGACGAACACTGAAGCTTTCTTT.

This clonotype has more than one count but fewer than ten. The chain links TRBV9 to TRBJ2-3, with D possibly TRBD2 on 6 matching bases. There are 15 residues in the CDR3. The germline V gene has CDR1 SGDLS and CDR2 YYNGEE. The ends were cut back, 3 bases at V and 2 bases at J, with 13 bases in the middle. This CDR3 is CASSAEGLNTDTQYF. DNA of the CDR3: TGTGCCAGCAGCGCTGAGGGACTCAACACAGATACGCAGTATTTT.

The chain recombines TRBV9 with TRBJ1-1, with 10 bases fitting TRBD1. V lost 3 bases and J lost 3; bases outside the gene matches: 8. CDR1 SGDLS and CDR2 YYNGEE come from the germline V gene. This CDR3 is 16 amino acids long. The CDR3, as DNA: TGTGCCAGCAGCGAGACAGGGGGCCCCATGGACACTGAAGCTTTCTTT. It specifies CASSETGGPMDTEAFF.

The chain uses TRBV5-1 and TRBJ2-7; D not certain. Germline V gives CDR1 SGHRS, CDR2 YFSETQ. Trimming removed 2 bases at V and 0 bases at J, with 18 bases between. The CDR3 runs 17 residues. CDR3 nucleotides: TGCGCCAGCAGCTTAACACCCAGCGAGATGAGCTCCTACGAGCAGTACTTC. This gives the protein CASSLTPSEMSSYEQYF.

The rearrangement uses TRBV27 and TRBJ2-7, with D perhaps assigned TRBD1 or TRBD2 (6 bases each). The germline CDR1 and CDR2 sequences are MNHEY and SMNVEV (reference sequence). The CDR3 contains 16 residues. The germline V and J ends were trimmed by 5 bases and 2 bases, with 19 bases remaining between them. CDR3 in amino acids: CASSRLGGVGAYEQYF. For the CDR3, the DNA is TGTGCCAGCAGTCGCCTCGGGGGCGTCGGGGCCTACGAGCAGTACTTC.

V and J are TRBV11-3 and TRBJ1-1, with TRBD1 as a possible D gene (5 bases). The germline gives CDR1 SGHNT, CDR2 YENEEA. The V gene lost 5 bases and the J gene lost 8 bases, with 24 bases spanning the gap. This CDR3 has 16 amino acids. The CDR3 here is CASSHRLGPERPEAFF. The CDR3 DNA reads as TGTGCCAGCAGCCACCGTTTGGGGCCAGAAAGACCAGAAGCTTTCTTT. The variable domain in full, with the rest retrieved from reference TRBV11-3 and TRBJ1-1, is EAGVVQSPRYKIIEKKQPVAFWCNPISGHNTLYWYLQNLGQGPELLIRYENEEAVDDSQLPKDRFSAERLKGVDSTLKIQPAELGDSAVYLCASSHRLGPERPEAFFGQGTRLTVV.

This clonotype was counted between two and nine times. The rearrangement uses TRBV19 and TRBJ2-2, with TRBD2 matching over 10 bases. The CDR3 sequence is 17 residues long. The V gene end was trimmed by 3 bases and the J gene end by 1 base; junction bases not matched to a gene: 5. The germline V gene has CDR1 LNHDA and CDR2 SQIVND (reference sequence). CDR3 sequence: CASSMPSGGRNTGELFF. The CDR3 region has the DNA TGTGCCAGTAGTATGCCTAGCGGGGGCCGGAACACCGGGGAGCTGTTTTTT.

This clonotype was found a few times. The chain links TRBV20-1 to TRBJ1-1, with 9 bases that match TRBD1. V lost 5 bases and J lost 5; bases outside the gene matches: 9. This CDR3 has 14 amino acids. Germline CDR1 DFQATT, CDR2 SNEGSKA (reference sequence). The CDR3 region has the DNA TGCAGTGCTTCGCCGGACAGGGGAAAGACTGAAGCTTTCTTT. Translating it yields CSASPDRGKTEAFF.

The V gene is TRBV13, the J gene TRBJ1-2; 9 bases agree with TRBD1. The CDR3 consists of 14 residues. With V trimmed by 4 bases and J by 8 bases, 8 bases remained unmatched. Germline V CDR1 and CDR2: PRHDT, FYEKMQ (reference sequence). The CDR3 spells CASSSRDRDEGYTF. The CDR3 nucleotides are TGTGCCAGCAGCTCCCGGGACAGGGACGAGGGCTACACCTTC.